This TCR beta chain is drawn from a study of graft-versus-host responses after intestinal transplantation. Clones were read by immunoSEQ multiplex PCR, and TCRdb kept only the in-frame ones, dropping some. Here the sample spans about 39,000 clones, 90% to 95% being singletons. In the case of this clone: As yet, its antigen is unknown.

Trimming removed 4 bases at V and 3 bases at J, with 13 bases between. Germline V CDR1 and CDR2: WNHNN, SYGVQD (reference sequence). The CDR3 has 15 amino acids. The source was unstimulated CD8+ T cells sorted from spleen or lymph node cells, collected before transplant. The sequence was obtained from a human donor who was the organ donor for an intestinal transplant. The chain employs TRBV10-1 and TRBJ1-5; maybe TRBD1 (5 bases). The CDR3, as DNA: TGCGCCAGCAGTGGGAGACAGAGAGACAATCAGCCCCAGCATTTT. Translation: CASSGRQRDNQPQHF.